A single sample is the source of the 21 T cell receptor beta chains below, sequenced in a study of T cells in Graves' hyperthyroidism and ophthalmopathy (dated by TCRdb to about 2019). The library was obtained by multiplex PCR. Data came from an Illumina HiSeq 2000. The TCR beta CDR3 regions were amplified from RNA transcripts. The first round of RT-PCR for the TCR CDR3 was performed with the HTBI primer set and the Qiagen OneStep RT-PCR kit. TCRdb reprocessing: public reads trimmed at Q25 with fastp, clones called with MiXCR, in-frame beta chains kept. Every entry covers one CDR3 protein and lists the most common genes and DNA from its rows. The table for this sample lists around 610,000 distinct CDR3 sequences; roughly 15% of them were counted only once. The top ten hold about 3.9% of the sample. The sample taken for sequencing was blood. These receptors came from a woman aged 40 to 50 with Graves' ophthalmopathy.

This clonotype was observed many times. The chain combines TRBV14 with TRBJ2-7; 9 bases fit TRBD2. The CDR3 sequence is 15 residues long. CDR1 is SGHDN, CDR2 FVKESK, per germline. Losses at the gene ends were 8 bases for V and 5 bases for J; bases not matched to a gene: 13. CDR3 sequence (DNA): TGTGCCAGCGATCTCACGGTAGCGGGAGCCCACGAGCAGTACTTC. This encodes CASDLTVAGAHEQYF. Drawing the rest from reference TRBV14 and TRBJ2-7, the complete variable domain is EAGVTQFPSHSVIEKGQTVTLRCDPISGHDNLYWYRRVMGKEIKFLLHFVKESKQDESGMPNNRFLAERTGGTYSTLKVQPAELEDSGVYFCASDLTVAGAHEQYFGPGTRLTVT.

There are many counts of this clonotype. The chain uses TRBV11-2 and TRBJ2-7; D is possibly TRBD2 (5 bases). CDR3 length: 15 amino acids. Germline lookup yields CDR1 SGHAT and CDR2 FQNNGV. V lost 0 bases to trimming and J lost 7 bases, with 16 bases between them. The DNA for the CDR3 is TGTGCCAGCAGCTTAGAGGCAGGAGGCGGGTGGGAGCAGTACTTC. As protein: CASSLEAGGGWEQYF.

The table lists this clonotype with a few counts. The V and J genes are TRBV5-5 and TRBJ2-7, with TRBD1 identical over 8 bases. The J segment lost 3 bases and the V segment lost 4 bases, leaving 12 bases of the junction unmatched. The germline CDR1 and CDR2 sequences are SGHKS and YYEKEE (reference sequence). The CDR3 length is 16 residues. Here the CDR3 reads CASSNDRGLGGYEQYF. The CDR3 DNA sequence: TGTGCCAGCAGCAACGACAGGGGTCTGGGAGGCTACGAGCAGTACTTC.

A word on this clonotype: Relative to the germline gene, one junction end is altered; a read error may explain this. The chain recombines TRBV3-1 with TRBJ2-7, with D possibly TRBD2 on 7 matching bases. Germline V gene lookup returns CDR1 LGHDT and CDR2 YNNKEL (reference sequence). CDR3 length: 14 residues. Written as DNA, the CDR3 is TGTTCCAGCAGCCAAGGGGGGGAGGAGTACGAGCAGTACTTC. It specifies CSSSQGGEEYEQYF.

The gene calls are TRBV12-3 or TRBV12-4 and TRBJ2-7, with a weak D call TRBD2 (5 bases). V lost 10 bases and J lost 2, with 18 bases in between. The CDR3 consists of 14 residues. The CDR3 reads CATSREGMPYEQYF. CDR3 coding DNA: TGTGCCACCAGCAGAGAGGGAATGCCCTACGAGCAGTACTTC.

This clonotype was counted ten times or more. The chain joins TRBV12-3 or TRBV12-4 to TRBJ2-3; D gene ambiguous. V was clipped by 6 bases and J by 0 bases, with 10 bases between them. The CDR3 loop spans 14 amino acids. Here the CDR3 reads CASSPPTSTDTQYF. The CDR3 nucleotides are TGTGCCAGCAGCCCCCCCACTAGCACAGATACGCAGTATTTT.

Only a few counts were recorded for this clonotype. This sequence joins TRBV15 and TRBJ1-2; D is unresolved. V was pared by 0 bases and J by 3 bases, with 8 bases between. Germline CDR1 LNHNV, CDR2 YYDKDF (reference sequence). This CDR3 has 14 residues. CDR3 DNA: TGTGCCACCAGCAGAGATGTAACAGACTATGGCTACACCTTC. Translating it yields CATSRDVTDYGYTF.

This clonotype was detected ten times or more. The chain combines TRBV12-3 or TRBV12-4 with TRBJ1-1; D might be TRBD1 (6 bases). Deletions cut 3 bases from V and 1 base from J, with 18 bases between. The CDR3 length is 17 residues. The CDR3 sequence is CASSFVPGASQNTEAFF. CDR3 nucleotide sequence: TGTGCCAGCAGTTTTGTGCCGGGGGCATCCCAGAACACTGAAGCTTTCTTT.

This clonotype was observed many times. The chain employs TRBV12-3 or TRBV12-4 and TRBJ1-3; 9 bases align to TRBD1. Germline trimming cut 6 bases from V and 1 base from J; bases unmatched to any gene: 7. CDR3 length: 16 amino acids. DNA of the CDR3: TGTGCCAGCAGGAGGACAGGGGAGTATTCTGGAAACACCATATATTTT. Its translation is CASRRTGEYSGNTIYF.

This clonotype was counted at least ten times. The J gene is TRBJ1-5, the V gene TRBV19; TRBD1 is a possible D gene (5 bases). Germline V gene sequence: CDR1 LNHDA, CDR2 SQIVND (reference sequence). V was cut by 9 bases and J by 6 bases, with 21 bases left in between. The CDR3 is 15 amino acids. The CDR3 reads CASLRGGIPGQPQHF. DNA of the CDR3: TGTGCCAGCTTACGTGGGGGAATACCAGGTCAGCCCCAGCATTTT.

This clonotype has ten or more counts. This chain connects TRBV12-3 or TRBV12-4 to TRBJ1-1; no clear D gene. The germline V and J ends were trimmed by 4 bases and 3 bases, with 9 bases remaining between them. There are 13 residues in the CDR3. CDR3 amino acids: CASSSGWDTEAFF. As DNA, the CDR3 is TGTGCCAGCAGTTCCGGTTGGGACACTGAAGCTTTCTTT.

Points on this clonotype: A much larger clonotype is one base distant, so this may be a read error. The chain recombines TRBV6-1 with TRBJ2-7; TRBD1 is a possible D gene (6 bases). Germline V gives CDR1 MNHNS, CDR2 SASEGT. The V end lost 4 bases, the J end lost 0 bases, and 13 bases lay between the germline ends. The CDR3 runs to 15 residues. CDR3 nucleotides: TGTGCCAGCAGTGGCGGCAGGGGTGGCTCCTACGAGCAGTACTTC. Encoded protein: CASSGGRGGSYEQYF.

The V gene is TRBV24-1, the J gene TRBJ2-2, with D tentatively TRBD1 or TRBD2 (5 bases each). The CDR3 sequence is 15 residues long. The germline V and J ends were trimmed by 2 bases and 4 bases, with 10 bases remaining between them. Germline V lookup: CDR1 KGHDR, CDR2 SFDVKD. The CDR3 DNA sequence: TGTGCCACCAGTGATTGGGGGACCCTCACCGGGGAGCTGTTTTTT. Its protein product is CATSDWGTLTGELFF.

In its sample, this clonotype was seen many times. This chain links TRBV7-8 with TRBJ1-1; TRBD1 might be the D (5 bases). Germline loops: CDR1 SGHVS, CDR2 FQNEAQ. This CDR3 has 13 amino acids. Trimming took off 6 bases at V and 2 bases at J, with 10 bases between the two ends. CDR3: CASRMTDNTEAFF. The CDR3 coding sequence is TGTGCCAGCAGAATGACAGACAACACTGAAGCTTTCTTT.

This clonotype was seen a handful of times. The rearrangement uses TRBV4-3 and TRBJ2-2; 8 bases map to TRBD1. Looked up from germline, CDR1 is LGHNA and CDR2 is YSLEER. V dropped 3 bases and J dropped 7; count of bases not matched to a gene: 7. The CDR3 loop spans 15 amino acids. The CDR3, as DNA: TGCGCCAGCAGCCAGCACCAGGGGGCTGGCGGGGAGCTGTTTTTT. Its translation: CASSQHQGAGGELFF.

This rearrangement joins TRBV10-3 to TRBJ2-2; weak D call: TRBD2 (6 bases). The germline V and J ends were trimmed by 3 bases and 4 bases, with 9 bases remaining between them. Germline V lookup: CDR1 ENHRY, CDR2 SYGVKD. The CDR3 loop spans 14 amino acids. The DNA of the CDR3 is TGTGCCATCAGTGAACGGGACTTCACCGGGGAGCTGTTTTTT. It is translated as CAISERDFTGELFF.

DNA for the CDR3: TGCGCCAGCAGTGAGTCTGTGGGACAGTCCAACACTGAAGCTTTCTTT. It codes for CASSESVGQSNTEAFF. This sequence joins TRBV10-1 and TRBJ1-1; TRBD1 matches at 7 bases. CDR1 and CDR2 from the germline V gene are WNHNN and SYGVQD (reference sequence). The CDR3 is 16 residues long. Trimming at V came to 0 bases and at J to 2 bases, leaving 6 bases not matched to a gene.

In this sample, this clonotype turned up many times. The V and J genes are TRBV28 and TRBJ2-3, with 12 bases matching TRBD2. The germline gives CDR1 MDHEN, CDR2 SYDVKM. Trimming removed 7 bases from V and 4 bases from J; junction bases left unmatched: 9. The CDR3 sequence is 16 residues long. The CDR3 region has the DNA TGTGCCAGCACCCCGACTAGCGGGAGAAGGGCAGATACGCAGTATTTT. This gives the protein CASTPTSGRRADTQYF.

Regarding this clonotype: Possible read error: a much larger clone is one base away. The rearrangement joins TRBV11-3 to TRBJ1-1; no definite D call. Germline V gene lookup returns CDR1 SGHNT and CDR2 YENEEA. The CDR3 is made up of 15 amino acids. The CDR3 DNA reads TGTGCCAGCAGCTTAGCGGAGGGATTGAACGCTGAAGCTTTCTTT. Protein sequence: CASSLAEGLNAEAFF.

This clonotype was detected ten times or more. The chain links TRBV19 to TRBJ1-5; no firm D call. Trimming cost V 0 bases and J 7 bases, with 16 bases left between them. Germline assignment: CDR1 LNHDA and CDR2 SQIVND (reference sequence). The CDR3 has 16 residues. CDR3 nucleotides: TGTGCCAGTAGTATAGATTACGTTGGGGATGGACAGCCCCAGCATTTT. It is translated as CASSIDYVGDGQPQHF. Looking up the rest from reference TRBV19 and TRBJ1-5 gives the full variable domain: DGGITQSPKYLFRKEGQNVTLSCEQNLNHDAMYWYRQDPGQGLRLIYYSQIVNDFQKGDIAEGYSVSREKKESFPLTVTSAQKNPTAFYLCASSIDYVGDGQPQHFGDGTRLSIL.

At least ten counts were recorded for this clonotype. V and J are TRBV28 and TRBJ1-2, with D maybe TRBD1 (5 bases). V lost 4 bases and J lost 4, with 16 bases in between. This CDR3 comprises 15 residues. Germline V gene sequence: CDR1 MDHEN, CDR2 SYDVKM. The CDR3 sequence: CASSSTGRWGYGYTF. In DNA form, the CDR3 reads TGTGCCAGCAGTTCCACAGGCAGATGGGGCTATGGCTACACCTTC.